This TCR beta chain derives from a study of T-cell memory formation after mild COVID-19. Study background: Clusters were largely donor specific.

TCRdb independently ran MiXCR on the 5' RACE reads; one entry per CDR3 protein. Among some 600,000 distinct CDR3 sequences, about 18% were seen once, and the ten largest hold just over 8%. The germline CDR1 and CDR2 sequences are MNHEY and SVGAGI. V was trimmed by 2 bases and J by 3 bases, leaving 10 bases between them. CDR3 length: 14 amino acids. The specimen was PBMCs or a T cell subset sorted from them (not recorded which). The source of this sequence is an adult woman who had mild COVID-19 (a few samples of this study predate the infection). Cell type and time point are not known. The rearrangement joins TRBV6-5 to TRBJ1-2; D unresolved. CDR3 coding DNA: TGTGCCAGCAGTTACACCGGGAGAGACTATGGCTACACCTTC. Its protein product is CASSYTGRDYGYTF.